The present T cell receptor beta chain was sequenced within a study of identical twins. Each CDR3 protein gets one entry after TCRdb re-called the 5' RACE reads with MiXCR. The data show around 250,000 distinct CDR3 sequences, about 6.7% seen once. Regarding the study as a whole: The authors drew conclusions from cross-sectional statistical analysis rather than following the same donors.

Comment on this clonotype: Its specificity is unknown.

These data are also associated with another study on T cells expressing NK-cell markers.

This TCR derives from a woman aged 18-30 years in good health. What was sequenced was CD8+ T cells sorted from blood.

For the CDR3, the DNA is TGCAGCGCTCGAAGTCCCCCCACAGGGGGCAACACCGGGGAGCTGTTTTTT. It is translated as CSARSPPTGGNTGELFF. J is TRBJ2-2 and V is TRBV29-1, with TRBD1 identical over 9 bases. Germline V CDR1 and CDR2: SQVTM, ANQGSEA. Trimming at V came to 7 bases and at J to 2 bases, leaving 14 bases not matched to a gene. CDR3 length: 17 residues.